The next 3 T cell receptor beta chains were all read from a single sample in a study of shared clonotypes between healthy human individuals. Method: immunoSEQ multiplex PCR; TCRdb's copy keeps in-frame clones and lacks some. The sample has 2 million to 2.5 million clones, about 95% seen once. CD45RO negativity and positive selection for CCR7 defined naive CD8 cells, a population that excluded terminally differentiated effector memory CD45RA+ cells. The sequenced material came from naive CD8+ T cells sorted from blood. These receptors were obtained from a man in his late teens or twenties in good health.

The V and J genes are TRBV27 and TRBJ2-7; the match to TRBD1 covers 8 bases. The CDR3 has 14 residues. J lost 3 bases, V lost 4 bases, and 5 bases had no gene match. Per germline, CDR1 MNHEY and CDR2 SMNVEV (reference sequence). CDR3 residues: CASSSHRGSYEQYF. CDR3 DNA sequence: TGTGCCAGCAGTTCCCACAGGGGGAGCTACGAGCAGTACTTC.

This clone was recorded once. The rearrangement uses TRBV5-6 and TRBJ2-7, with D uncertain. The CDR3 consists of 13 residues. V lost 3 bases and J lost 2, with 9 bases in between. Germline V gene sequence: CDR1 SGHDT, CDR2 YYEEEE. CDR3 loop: CASSSDGTYEQYF. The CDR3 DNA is TGTGCCAGCAGCTCCGACGGAACCTACGAGCAGTACTTC.

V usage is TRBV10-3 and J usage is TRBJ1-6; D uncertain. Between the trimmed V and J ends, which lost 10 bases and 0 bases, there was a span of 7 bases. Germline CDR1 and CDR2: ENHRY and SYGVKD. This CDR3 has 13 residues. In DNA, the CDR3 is TGTGCCACGCAGAGCTCCTATAATTCACCCCTCCACTTT. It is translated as CATQSSYNSPLHF.